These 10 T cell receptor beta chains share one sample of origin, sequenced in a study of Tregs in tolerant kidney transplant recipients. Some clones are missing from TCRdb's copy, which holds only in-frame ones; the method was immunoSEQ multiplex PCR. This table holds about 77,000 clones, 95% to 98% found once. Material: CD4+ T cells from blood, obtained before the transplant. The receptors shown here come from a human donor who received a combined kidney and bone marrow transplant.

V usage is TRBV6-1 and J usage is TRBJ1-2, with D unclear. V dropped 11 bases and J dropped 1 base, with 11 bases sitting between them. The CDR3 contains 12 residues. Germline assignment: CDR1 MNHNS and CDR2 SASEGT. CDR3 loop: CAGLGLNYGYTF. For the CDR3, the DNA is TGTGCCGGTCTGGGCCTTAACTATGGCTACACCTTC.

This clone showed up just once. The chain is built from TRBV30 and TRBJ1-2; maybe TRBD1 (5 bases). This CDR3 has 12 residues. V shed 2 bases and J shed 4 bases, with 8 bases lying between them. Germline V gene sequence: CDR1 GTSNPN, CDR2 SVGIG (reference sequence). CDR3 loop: CAWSIGAYGYTF. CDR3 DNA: TGTGCCTGGAGTATAGGGGCCTATGGCTACACCTTC.

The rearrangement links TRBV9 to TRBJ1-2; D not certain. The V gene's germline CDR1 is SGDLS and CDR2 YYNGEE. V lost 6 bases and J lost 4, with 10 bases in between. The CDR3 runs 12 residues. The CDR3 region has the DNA TGTGCCAGCACAGCAGGCAGCTATGGCTACACCTTC. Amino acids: CASTAGSYGYTF.

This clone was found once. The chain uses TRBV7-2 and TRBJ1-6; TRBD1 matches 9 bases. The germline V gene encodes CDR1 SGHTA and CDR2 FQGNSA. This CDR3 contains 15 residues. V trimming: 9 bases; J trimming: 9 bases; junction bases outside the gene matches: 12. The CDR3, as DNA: TGTGCCAGTTCTTCGCGGACAGGGGTCGGTTCACCCCTCCACTTT. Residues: CASSSRTGVGSPLHF.

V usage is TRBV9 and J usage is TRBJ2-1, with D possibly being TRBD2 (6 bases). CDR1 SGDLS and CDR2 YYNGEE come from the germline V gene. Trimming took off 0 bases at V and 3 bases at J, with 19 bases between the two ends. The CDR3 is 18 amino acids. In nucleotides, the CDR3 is TGTGCCAGCAGCGTAGCTTTTTTCGGGACTCCAAACTACAATGAGCAGTTCTTC. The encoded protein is CASSVAFFGTPNYNEQFF.

DNA for the CDR3: TGCGCCAGCAGCCTCCTACGCCAGGACATAAACACCGGGGAGCTGTTTTTT. Encoded protein: CASSLLRQDINTGELFF. The gene calls are TRBV4-3 and TRBJ2-2; TRBD1 is a possible D gene (5 bases). V was shortened by 4 bases and J by 2 bases, with 17 bases between the two germline ends. The germline V gene has CDR1 LGHNA and CDR2 YSLEER. There are 17 residues in the CDR3.

CDR3 DNA sequence: TGTGCCAGCAGCGTAGATACAGAGATCTACGAGCAGTACTTC. It is translated as CASSVDTEIYEQYF. V and J are TRBV9 and TRBJ2-7; D call uncertain. V lost 0 bases and J 3 bases, leaving 10 bases between the germline ends. Germline CDR1 and CDR2: SGDLS and YYNGEE. The CDR3 loop spans 14 amino acids.

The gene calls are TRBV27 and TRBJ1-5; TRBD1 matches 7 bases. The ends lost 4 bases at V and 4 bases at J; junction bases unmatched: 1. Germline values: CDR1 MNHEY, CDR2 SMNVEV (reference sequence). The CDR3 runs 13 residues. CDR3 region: CASSWDRNQPQHF. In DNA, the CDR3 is TGTGCCAGCAGTTGGGACAGAAATCAGCCCCAGCATTTT.

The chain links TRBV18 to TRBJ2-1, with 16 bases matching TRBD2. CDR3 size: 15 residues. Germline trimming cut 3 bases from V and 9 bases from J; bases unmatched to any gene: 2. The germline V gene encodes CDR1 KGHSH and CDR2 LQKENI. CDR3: CASSPGLAGGREQFF. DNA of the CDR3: TGTGCCAGCTCACCGGGACTAGCGGGGGGGCGTGAGCAGTTCTTC.

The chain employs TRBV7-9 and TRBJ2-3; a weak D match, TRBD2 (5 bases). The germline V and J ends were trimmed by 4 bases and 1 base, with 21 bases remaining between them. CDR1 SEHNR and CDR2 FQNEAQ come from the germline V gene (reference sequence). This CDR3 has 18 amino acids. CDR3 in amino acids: CASSSTNPIGRGTDTQYF. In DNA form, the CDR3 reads TGTGCCAGCAGCTCCACCAATCCCATAGGGCGGGGCACAGATACGCAGTATTTT.